This TCR beta chain came from a study of T cells after yellow fever vaccination. Template switching by 5'RACE produced TCR cDNA, adding a universal primer site and UMIs. TCRdb re-called the 5' RACE reads with MiXCR, one entry per CDR3 protein. The sample records 120,000 or so distinct CDR3 sequences, almost 9% being singletons. The CDR3 extends over 11 amino acids. The ends were cut back, 5 bases at V and 4 bases at J, with 6 bases in the middle. The V gene's germline CDR1 is SGHAT and CDR2 FQNNGV. Details on this clonotype: The antigen remains undetermined.

General study results and limits: There was a small share of clonotypes that showed up in both the CD4 and CD8 compartments. Reappearing after the booster were most of the clones from primary vaccination (about 96% CD4, roughly 86% CD8).

This sample comprised CD8+ T cells sorted from PBMCs, obtained on the day of the yellow fever booster vaccination. The chain combines TRBV11-2 with TRBJ2-7, with D possibly matching TRBD2 (6 bases). This TCR was recovered from a man aged 18 to 30 who received the YFV17D yellow fever vaccine. The CDR3 coding sequence is TGTGCCAGCAGCGGGACTTACGAGCAGTACTTC. As protein: CASSGTYEQYF.